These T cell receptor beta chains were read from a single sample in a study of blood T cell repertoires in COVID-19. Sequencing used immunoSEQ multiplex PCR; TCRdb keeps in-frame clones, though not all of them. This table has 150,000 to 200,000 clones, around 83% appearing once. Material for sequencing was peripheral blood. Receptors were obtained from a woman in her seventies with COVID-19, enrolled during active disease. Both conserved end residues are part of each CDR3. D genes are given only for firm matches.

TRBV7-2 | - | CASSLGASFSYEQYF
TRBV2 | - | CASASGVYGYTF
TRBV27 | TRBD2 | CASSLRIRSGSPSYNEQFF
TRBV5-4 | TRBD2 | CASSGGTSGKDTQYF
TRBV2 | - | CASSEDGSSYNEQFF
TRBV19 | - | CASSIFKAGYGYTF
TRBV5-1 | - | CASSLVPTTTGLAGELFF
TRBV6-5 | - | CASSYGPGNYGYTF
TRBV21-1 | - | CASSKIPGISYEQYF
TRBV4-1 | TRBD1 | CASSQGTGGNYGYTF
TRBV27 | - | CASRGTGGYGYTF
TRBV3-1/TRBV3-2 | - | CASSLRGPVEQFF
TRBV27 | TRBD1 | CASSSPGTGGYNEQFF
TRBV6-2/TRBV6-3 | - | CASSPNRLIYEQYF
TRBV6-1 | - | CASSETEAPREKLFF
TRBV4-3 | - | CASSQWTSSYEQYF
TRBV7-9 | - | CASSLEQAGTGELFF
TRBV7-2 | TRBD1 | CASSLYAGGIETQYF
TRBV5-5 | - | CASSLAEDTQYF
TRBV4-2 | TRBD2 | CASSHLLPSGSTDTQYF
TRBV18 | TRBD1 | CASSPRQGMNQPQHF
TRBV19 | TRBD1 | CASSTFRDRASWEQYF